The 2 T cell receptor beta chains below were found in one sample sequenced in a study of early stage breast cancer tumors. The data were produced by immunoSEQ multiplex PCR, yet TCRdb's version contains in-frame clones alone and is incomplete. Among roughly 30,000 clones, less than 85% were seen once, and the ten largest hold more than 9.5%. Sequencing was performed on blood. The receptors stem from a person between 60 and 70 years old with breast cancer.

The chain recombines TRBV6-5 with TRBJ2-3; 9 positions agree with TRBD2. V shed 5 bases and J 2 bases; nucleotides not matched to a gene: 5. Per the germline V gene, CDR1 is MNHEY and CDR2 is SVGAGI. The CDR3 totals 15 residues. CDR3 residues: CASSIGLANTDTQYF. The CDR3 bases are TGTGCCAGCAGTATCGGACTAGCGAACACAGATACGCAGTATTTT.

The chain links TRBV15 to TRBJ1-2; 8 bases match TRBD1. The ends lost 1 base at V and 6 bases at J; junction bases unmatched: 10. CDR3 size: 16 residues. Germline V gene data show CDR1 as LNHNV and CDR2 as YYDKDF (reference sequence). The CDR3 DNA sequence: TGTGCCACCAGCAGAGGGACAGGGTCCCTTTTCGATGGCTACACCTTC. Translated, it gives CATSRGTGSLFDGYTF. Drawing the rest from reference TRBV15 and TRBJ1-2, the complete variable domain is DAMVIQNPRYQVTQFGKPVTLSCSQTLNHNVMYWYQQKSSQAPKLLFHYYDKDFNNEADTPDNFQSRRPNTSFCFLDIRSPGLGDTAMYLCATSRGTGSLFDGYTFGSGTRLTVV.